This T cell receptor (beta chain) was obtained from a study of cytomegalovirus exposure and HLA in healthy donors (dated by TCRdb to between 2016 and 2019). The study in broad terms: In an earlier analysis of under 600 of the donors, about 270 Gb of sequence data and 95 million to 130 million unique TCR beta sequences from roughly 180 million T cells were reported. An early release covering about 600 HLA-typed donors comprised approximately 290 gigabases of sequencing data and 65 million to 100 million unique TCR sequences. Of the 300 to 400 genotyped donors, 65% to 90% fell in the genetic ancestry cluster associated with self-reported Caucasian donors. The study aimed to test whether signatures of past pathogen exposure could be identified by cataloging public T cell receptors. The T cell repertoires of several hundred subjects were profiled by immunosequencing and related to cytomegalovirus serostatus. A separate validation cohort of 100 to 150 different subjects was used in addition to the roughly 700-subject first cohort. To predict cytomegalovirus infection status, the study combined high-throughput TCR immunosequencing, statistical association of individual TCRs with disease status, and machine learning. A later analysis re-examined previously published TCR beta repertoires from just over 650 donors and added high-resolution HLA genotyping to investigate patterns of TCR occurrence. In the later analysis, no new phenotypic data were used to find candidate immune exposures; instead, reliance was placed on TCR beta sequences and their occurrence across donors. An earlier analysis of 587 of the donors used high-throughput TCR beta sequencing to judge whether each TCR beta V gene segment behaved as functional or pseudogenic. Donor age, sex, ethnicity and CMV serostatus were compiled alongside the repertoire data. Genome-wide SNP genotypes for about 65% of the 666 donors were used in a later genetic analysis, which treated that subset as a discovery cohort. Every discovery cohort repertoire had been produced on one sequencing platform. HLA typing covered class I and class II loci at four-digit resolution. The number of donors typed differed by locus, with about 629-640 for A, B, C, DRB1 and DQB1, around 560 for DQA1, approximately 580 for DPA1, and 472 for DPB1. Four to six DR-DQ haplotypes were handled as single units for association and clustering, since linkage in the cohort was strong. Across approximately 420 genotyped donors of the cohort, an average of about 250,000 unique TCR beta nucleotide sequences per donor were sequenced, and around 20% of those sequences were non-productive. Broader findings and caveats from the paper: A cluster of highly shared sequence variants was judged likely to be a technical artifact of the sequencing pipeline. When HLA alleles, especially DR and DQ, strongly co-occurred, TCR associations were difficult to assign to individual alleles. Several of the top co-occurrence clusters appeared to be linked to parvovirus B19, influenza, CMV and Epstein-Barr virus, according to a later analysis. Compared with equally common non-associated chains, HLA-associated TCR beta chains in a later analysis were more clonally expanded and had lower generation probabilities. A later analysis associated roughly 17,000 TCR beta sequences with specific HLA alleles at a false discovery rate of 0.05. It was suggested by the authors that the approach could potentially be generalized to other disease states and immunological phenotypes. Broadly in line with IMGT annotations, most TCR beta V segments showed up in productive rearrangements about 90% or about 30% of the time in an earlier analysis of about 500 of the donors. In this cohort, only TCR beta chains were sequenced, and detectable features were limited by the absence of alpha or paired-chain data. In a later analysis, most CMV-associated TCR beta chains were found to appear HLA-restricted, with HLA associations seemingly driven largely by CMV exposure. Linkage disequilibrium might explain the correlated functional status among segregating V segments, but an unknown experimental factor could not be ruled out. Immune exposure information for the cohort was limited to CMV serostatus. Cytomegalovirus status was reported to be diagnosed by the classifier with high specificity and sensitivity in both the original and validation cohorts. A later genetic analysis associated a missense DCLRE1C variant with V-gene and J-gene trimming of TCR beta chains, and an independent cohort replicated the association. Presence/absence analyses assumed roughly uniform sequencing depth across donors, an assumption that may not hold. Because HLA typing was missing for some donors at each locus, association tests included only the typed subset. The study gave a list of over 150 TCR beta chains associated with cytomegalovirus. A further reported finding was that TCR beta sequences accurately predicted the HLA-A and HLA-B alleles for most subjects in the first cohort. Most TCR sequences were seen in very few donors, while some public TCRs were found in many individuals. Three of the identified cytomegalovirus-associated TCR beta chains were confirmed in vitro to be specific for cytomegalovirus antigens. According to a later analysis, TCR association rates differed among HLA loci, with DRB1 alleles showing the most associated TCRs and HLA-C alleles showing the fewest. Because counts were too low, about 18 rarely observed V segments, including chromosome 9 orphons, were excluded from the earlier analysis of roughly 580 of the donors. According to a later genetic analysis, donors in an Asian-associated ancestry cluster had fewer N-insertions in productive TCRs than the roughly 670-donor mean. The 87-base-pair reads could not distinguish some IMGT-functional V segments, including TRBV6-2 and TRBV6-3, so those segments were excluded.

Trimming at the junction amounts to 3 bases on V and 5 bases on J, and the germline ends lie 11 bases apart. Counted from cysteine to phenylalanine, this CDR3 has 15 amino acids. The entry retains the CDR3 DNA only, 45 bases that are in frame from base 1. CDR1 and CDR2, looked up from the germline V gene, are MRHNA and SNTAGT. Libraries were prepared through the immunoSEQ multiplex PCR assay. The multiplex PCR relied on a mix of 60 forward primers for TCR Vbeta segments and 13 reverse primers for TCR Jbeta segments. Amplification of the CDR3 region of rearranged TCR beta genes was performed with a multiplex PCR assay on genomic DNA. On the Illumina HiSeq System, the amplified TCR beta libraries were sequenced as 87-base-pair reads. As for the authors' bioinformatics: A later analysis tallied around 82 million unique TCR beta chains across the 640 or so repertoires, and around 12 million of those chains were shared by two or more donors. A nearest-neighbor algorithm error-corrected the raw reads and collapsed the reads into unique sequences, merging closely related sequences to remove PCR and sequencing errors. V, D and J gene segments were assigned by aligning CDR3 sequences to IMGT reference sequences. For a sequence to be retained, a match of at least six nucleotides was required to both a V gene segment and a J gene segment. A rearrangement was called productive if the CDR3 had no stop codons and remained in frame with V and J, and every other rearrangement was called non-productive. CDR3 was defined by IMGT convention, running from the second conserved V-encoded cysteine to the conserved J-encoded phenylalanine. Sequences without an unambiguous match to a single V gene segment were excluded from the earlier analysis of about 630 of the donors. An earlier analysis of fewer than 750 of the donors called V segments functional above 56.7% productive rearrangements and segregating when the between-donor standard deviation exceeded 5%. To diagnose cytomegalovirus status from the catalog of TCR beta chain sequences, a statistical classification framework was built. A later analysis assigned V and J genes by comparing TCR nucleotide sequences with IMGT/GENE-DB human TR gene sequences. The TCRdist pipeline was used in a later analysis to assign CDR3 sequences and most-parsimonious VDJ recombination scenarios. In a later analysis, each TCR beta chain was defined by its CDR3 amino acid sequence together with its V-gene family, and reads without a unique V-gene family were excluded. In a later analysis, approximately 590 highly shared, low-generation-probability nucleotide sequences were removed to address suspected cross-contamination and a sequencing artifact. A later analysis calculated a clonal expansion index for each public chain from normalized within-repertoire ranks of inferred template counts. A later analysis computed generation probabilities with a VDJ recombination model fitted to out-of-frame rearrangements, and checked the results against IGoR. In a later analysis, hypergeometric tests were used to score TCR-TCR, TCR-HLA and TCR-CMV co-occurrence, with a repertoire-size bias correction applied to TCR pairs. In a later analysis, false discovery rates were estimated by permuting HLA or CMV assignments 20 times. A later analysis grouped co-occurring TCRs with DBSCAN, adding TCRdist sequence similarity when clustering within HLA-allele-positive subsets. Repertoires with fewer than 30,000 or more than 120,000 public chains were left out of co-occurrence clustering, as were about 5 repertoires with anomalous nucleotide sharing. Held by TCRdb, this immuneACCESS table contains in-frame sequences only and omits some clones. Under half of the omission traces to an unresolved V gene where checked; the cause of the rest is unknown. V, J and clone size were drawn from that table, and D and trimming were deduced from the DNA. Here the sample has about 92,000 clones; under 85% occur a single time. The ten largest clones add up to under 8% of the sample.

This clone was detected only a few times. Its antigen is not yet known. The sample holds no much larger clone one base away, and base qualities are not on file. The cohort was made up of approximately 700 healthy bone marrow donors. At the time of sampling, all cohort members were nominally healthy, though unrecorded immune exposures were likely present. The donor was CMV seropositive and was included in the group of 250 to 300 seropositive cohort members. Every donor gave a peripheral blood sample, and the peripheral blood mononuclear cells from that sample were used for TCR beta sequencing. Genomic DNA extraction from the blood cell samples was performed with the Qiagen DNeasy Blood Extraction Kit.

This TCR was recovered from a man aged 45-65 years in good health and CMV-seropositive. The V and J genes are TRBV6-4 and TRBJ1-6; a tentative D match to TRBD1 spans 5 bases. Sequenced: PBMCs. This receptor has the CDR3 CASSESTGDNSPLHF. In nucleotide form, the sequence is TGTGCCAGCAGTGAATCAACAGGAGATAATTCACCCCTCCACTTT.